This T cell receptor beta chain was recovered during a study of human T cells and chemical hapten exposure. The wider study: Variability of per-sample TCR yields stemmed mainly from small differences in pooled library volume.

Germline-derived CDR1 and CDR2 are SGHDN and FVKESK. The V gene lost 0 bases and the J gene lost 5 bases, with 4 bases spanning the gap. The CDR3 totals 12 residues. During construction of the library, unique molecular identifiers were attached to individual cDNA molecules for quantitative, reproducible TCR counting. TCRdb called the 5' RACE reads again in MiXCR, with one record for every CDR3 protein. Of about 140,000 distinct CDR3 sequences in the sample, over 3.5% were seen once. This clonotype occurred many times. The starting material, unfractionated whole blood, was used for total RNA extraction.

The genes are TRBV14 and TRBJ2-5; D gene unclear. This clonotype originated in a female donor in good health. This CDR3 reads CASSQDLETQYF. DNA of the CDR3: TGTGCCAGCAGCCAAGATCTGGAGACCCAGTACTTC.